This T cell receptor beta chain is drawn from a study of OX40 agonist ivuxolimab in advanced cancers. Looking at the study overall: Ivuxolimab was an agonistic, fully human IgG2 monoclonal antibody directed against OX40 (CD134), a costimulatory receptor. Intravenous ivuxolimab was administered to patients every 2 weeks at six dose levels: 0.01, 0.1, 0.3, 1.5, 3 and 10 mg/kg. Partial responses were achieved by three dose-escalation patients, of whom one had hepatocellular carcinoma and two had cutaneous melanoma. The monotherapy dose-escalation portion (N ≈ 56 patients) of the phase I ivuxolimab trial is reported in the paper. Of the roughly 50 dose-escalation patients, hepatocellular carcinoma was present in about 20, melanoma in roughly 15, renal cell carcinoma in 9 and head and neck cancer in 9. Patients were allowed to have had prior anti-PD-1, anti-PD-L1 or anti-CTLA-4 therapy, and roughly 40% of the dose-escalation patients had been treated with checkpoint inhibitors. Peripheral TCRbeta sequencing was intended to test whether TCR sequence diversity was altered and clonal T-cell expansion was caused by ivuxolimab. The dose-escalation cohort was about 83% male with a mean age of roughly 60 years, ranging from roughly 20 to 85.

Concerning this clone itself: It lacks a known antigen. No much larger clone is present one base from it, and per-base qualities are unavailable.

Patients with a history of autoimmune disease or receiving systemic immunosuppression were excluded from the trial. Peripheral blood for TCR sequencing was collected from all dose cohorts at baseline, on cycle 4 day 1, and on cycle 7 day 1. The samples were drawn from a first-in-human, open-label, multicenter phase I dose-escalation trial of ivuxolimab. Adults with locally advanced or metastatic head and neck squamous cell, hepatocellular, melanoma or renal cell carcinoma were enrolled in the trial. Before TCR sequencing, CD4+ and CD8+ T cells were separately sorted from peripheral blood. General findings and caveats noted by the study authors: At doses from 0.1 to 3.0 mg/kg, clonal expansion was seen in both CD4+ and CD8+ blood T cells between baseline and week 6. After ivuxolimab, CD8+ T cells had more expanded clones than CD4+ T cells on average. In the 0.1-3.0 mg/kg groups, partial responders had among the lowest normalized peripheral clonal expansion, particularly in CD8+ T cells. Low levels of normalized T-cell clonal expansion were also seen in some patients who did not respond. The antigen specificity of the clonally expanded peripheral T cells was not determined.

The junction carries 11 bases between V and J, which are trimmed by 1 base and 8 bases respectively. Looking up the germline V gene yields CDR1 MGHRA and CDR2 YSYEKL. From the cysteine up to the phenylalanine, the CDR3 has a length of 14 residues. Only the CDR3 DNA is retained, 42 bases long and in frame from the first base. To sequence the TCRbeta CDR3 region, genomic DNA was isolated from the sorted cells. The immunoSEQ Assay was used to sequence the TCRbeta CDR3 regions. TCRdb obtained this table from immuneACCESS and retained in-frame rearrangements with V and J assigned. These tables miss some clones; where compared with another copy, unresolved V genes account for less than half of the shortfall, and the remainder is unexplained. This sample holds over 65,000 clones; 84% were observed only once. The top ten constitute roughly 0.85% of the sample.

The rearrangement joined TRBV4-1 to TRBJ1-4, with an unclear D gene assignment. Source: CD4+ or CD8+ T cells sorted from blood, taken in a trial of the OX40 agonist ivuxolimab. This sequence was found in an adult with an advanced solid tumor such as melanoma, head and neck, liver or kidney cancer. The CDR3 here reads CASSQGRIGEKLFF. In nucleotide form, the sequence is TGCGCCAGCAGCCAAGGACGGATCGGAGAAAAACTGTTTTTT.